This T cell receptor (beta chain) is drawn from a study of T cells after yellow fever vaccination (dated by TCRdb to about 2019). In the study overall: The SMART-Seq v4 Ultra Low Input RNA kit was used to prepare libraries from fractions with low cell numbers. To follow T-cell clones before and after primary and booster YFV17D yellow fever vaccination, bulk TCR alpha and beta repertoires were sequenced over time. Two healthy male donors, one aged 18 to 30 and one aged 30 to 40 years, were included in the cohort. Blood was collected at multiple timepoints before and after primary and secondary immunization, and bulk PBMC replicates and cell subsets were isolated. Results and caveats for the whole study, not just this receptor: FACS-sorted repertoires could contain abundant contaminating clonotypes from the bulk population, so computational filtering was required. The secondary T-cell response was found to be weaker but faster than the primary response, with a peak reached on day 5 rather than on day 15. A small fraction of clonotypes showed up in both the CD4 and CD8 compartments, probably as a result of convergent recombination. After the booster, most clones that had expanded after primary vaccination were detected again (over 95% of CD4 and around nine tenths of CD8), suggesting broad maintenance of memory. Because the study included only a couple of donors, the extent to which the findings can be generalized is limited.

TCR cDNA was synthesized by 5'RACE template switching, through which a universal primer site and unique molecular identifiers were introduced. Priming for cDNA synthesis came from both the TCR alpha and TCR beta constant segments. Two PCR steps were used to amplify libraries, with sample barcodes and sequencing adapters being added in the second step. Libraries were sequenced on Illumina HiSeq 2500 (2x100 bp) or NovaSeq (2x150 bp). As for how the authors treated the data: Demultiplexing of reads and collapsing into UMI consensus sequences were performed with MIGEC, and V(D)J alignment was carried out with MiXCR. Clonotypes responding to the vaccine were identified with edgeR on replicate PBMC samples, with the criteria of FDR below 0.01 and a log2 fold change above 5 up to day 15. CD4 or CD8 identity was assigned to each bulk clonotype according to whether the clonotype was present at higher abundance in the sequenced CD4 repertoire or the sequenced CD8 repertoire. Using fastp trimming at Q25 and MiXCR clonotype assembly, TCRdb reanalyzed the public sequencing data and kept in-frame beta chains. Under each unique CDR3 protein, matching rows form one entry showing the most common genes and DNA. The V and J calls reflect TCRdb's pipeline rather than the authors' work. Recorded for this sample are around 590,000 distinct CDR3 sequences; 9% to 15% of them occurred a single time. The top ten clones comprise about 15% of the sample.

The sample's treatment or condition label, in plain terms: live attenuated yellow fever vaccine strain. At each blood-draw timepoint, two biological replicates of bulk PBMCs were obtained. PBMCs were isolated from peripheral blood using a standard Ficoll-Paque protocol. RNA was extracted with TriZol from bulk PBMCs, CD4 and CD8 fractions, and dextramer-positive and dextramer-negative fractions. This clonotype has more than one count but fewer than ten. Its antigen remains undetermined. No base qualities exist here, and no much larger clone lies one base off it. The material was PBMCs, obtained on the day of the yellow fever booster vaccination. This sequence was found in a man under 40 who received the YFV17D yellow fever vaccine.

The DNA is as follows: TGCAGCGGGACAGGGGGCCCAGATACGCAGTATTTT. Its protein is CSGTGGPDTQYF. The chain employs TRBV29-1 and TRBJ2-3, with 11 bases aligning to TRBD1. For this chain, trimming is 7 bases at the V end and 4 bases at the J end, and the number of junction bases without a gene match is 1. Spanning cysteine to phenylalanine, the CDR3 consists of 12 amino acids. Only the CDR3 DNA is retained, 36 bases long and in frame from the first base. CDR1 SQVTM and CDR2 ANQGSEA are derived from the germline V gene.